The clone carrying this T cell receptor (beta chain) was picked up many times. Its antigen is not identified. Axillary draining lymph nodes of breast cancer patients supplied the node samples. TCRdb re-derived calls from the multiplex PCR reads in MiXCR, one entry per CDR3 protein. The table has some 150,000 distinct CDR3 sequences, 30% to 40% seen once. The sample belongs to a study of breast tumors, draining lymph nodes, adjacent tissues. Study observations and caveats: Tumor TCR diversity was below lymph nodes but above nontumor tissue.

From germline, CDR1 is MNHNS and CDR2 SASEGT. This CDR3 has 12 amino acids. V shed 4 bases and J shed 4 bases, with 7 bases lying between them. The sequencing input was axillary lymph node tissue. The receptor was isolated from a female donor with breast cancer. Some clones in this sample may be carry-over from other donors' samples. V is TRBV6-1 and J is TRBJ1-2, with D hard to call. The chain's CDR3 is CASSARPYGYTF. In DNA, the CDR3 is TGTGCCAGCAGTGCTAGGCCCTATGGCTACACCTTC.